This T cell receptor (beta chain) was recovered during a study of T-cell reconstitution after alpha-beta-depleted transplantation in children. During its preparation, the TCRbeta library received unique molecular identifiers. From the PCR reads, TCRdb called clonotypes with MiXCR, one entry per CDR3 protein. The table lists 490,000 or so distinct CDR3 sequences, approximately 12% of them singletons. Trimming removed 1 base from V and 4 bases from J, with 11 bases in between. The CDR3 length is 15 residues. Per the germline V gene, CDR1 is LGHNA and CDR2 is YSLEER. In this sample, this clonotype turned up many times.

The sequenced sample was PBMCs from the stem cell graft donor, obtained from the stem cell graft. The chain carries TRBV4-3 and TRBJ2-1; D perhaps matches TRBD2 (6 bases). This clonotype was sampled from a human donor who donated a stem cell graft to a child with combined immunodeficiency. CDR3 DNA sequence: TGCGCCAGCAGCCAAGGTCCTAGCGCATACAATGAGCAGTTCTTC. Translating it yields CASSQGPSAYNEQFF.